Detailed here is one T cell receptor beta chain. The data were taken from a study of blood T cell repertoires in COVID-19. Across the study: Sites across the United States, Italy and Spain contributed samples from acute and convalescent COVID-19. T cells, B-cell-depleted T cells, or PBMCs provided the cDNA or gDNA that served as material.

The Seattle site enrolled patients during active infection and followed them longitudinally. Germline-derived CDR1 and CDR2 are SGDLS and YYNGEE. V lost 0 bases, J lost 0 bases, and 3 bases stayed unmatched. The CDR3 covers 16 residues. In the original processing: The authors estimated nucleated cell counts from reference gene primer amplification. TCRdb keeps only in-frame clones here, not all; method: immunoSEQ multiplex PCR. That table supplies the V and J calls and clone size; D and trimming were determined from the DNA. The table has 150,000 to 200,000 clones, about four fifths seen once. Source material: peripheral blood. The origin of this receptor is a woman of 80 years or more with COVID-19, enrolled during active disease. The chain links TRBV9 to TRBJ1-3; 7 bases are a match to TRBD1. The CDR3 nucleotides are TGTGCCAGCAGCGTAGCAGGGGGTCGCTCTGGAAACACCATATATTTT. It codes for CASSVAGGRSGNTIYF.